Reported below is one T cell receptor beta chain. Its target antigen remains unknown. No per-base quality is available; no much larger clone lies one base away. The time point label, read with the paper, signifies: persistent/refractory GD, antithyroid drugs over 5 years with positive TRAb. RNA was extracted from PBMCs in TRIzol for both TCR sequencing and RNA sequencing. The diagnosis of Graves' disease was made according to American Thyroid Association guidelines. Patients were recruited from an endocrinology department in Xi'an, China. Each patient gave about 10 milliliters of peripheral blood, collected in an EDTA anticoagulant tube. PBMCs were isolated by Ficoll Paque Plus density gradient separation without further T cell sorting. An Agilent 2100 Bioanalyzer and agarose gel were used to check RNA quality, and a NanoDrop 2000 was used to measure RNA concentration. The library was produced with multiplex PCR. Sequencing instrument: Illumina HiSeq 4000. iRepertoire HTBI primers and Arm-PCR amplification of CDR3 regions were used to construct TCR beta libraries. Gel purification was performed on PCR products prior to sequencing. As for how the authors treated the data: Gene usage analysis of CDR3 amino acid clonotypes used the 50 to 70 TRBV and more than 13 TRBJ segments found across samples. COPE and FqMerger were used to merge filtered high-quality paired reads into contigs. BLAST was used to align contigs to IMGT TRBV, TRBD and TRBJ reference genes, and CDR3 was defined according to IMGT. Highly expanded clones were defined as clonotypes with a frequency above 0.1%. Shannon entropy was used to measure repertoire diversity, and the Gini coefficient was used to measure V-J evenness. A clonotype was considered public if more than one individual shared it. TCRdb applied fastp at Q25 and MiXCR to the public reads, then kept only in-frame beta chains. Each entry merges the rows of one CDR3 protein and shows their most common DNA and genes. TCRdb assigned the V and J calls; the authors' analysis was not used. The sample profile shows fewer than 450,000 distinct CDR3 sequences; 20% to 25% of them were found once. The ten largest clones capture more than 20% of the sample.

The data belong to a study of regulatory T cells in long-lasting Graves disease (dated by TCRdb to the early 2020s). As for the study more broadly: Persistent Graves' disease was defined as antithyroid drug treatment for over 5 years with persistently positive TSH receptor autoantibodies. This study used TCR sequencing and RNA sequencing of peripheral blood to compare persistent Graves' disease patients against newly diagnosed Graves' disease patients. The study was conducted in China and was registered as a clinical trial. A total of around 35 samples underwent TCR sequencing, from 13 patients with persistent Graves' disease and 20 or so patients with newly diagnosed Graves' disease. In the clinical cohort, patients with persistent Graves' disease had used antithyroid drugs for an average of about 9.4 years.

The paper's findings and limits, for the study overall: As a limitation, the authors acknowledged that the small sample size may reduce accuracy. Patients with persistent disease shared more public clonotypes (fewer than 3,000) than newly diagnosed patients did (about 970). Preferential use of TRBV28, TRBJ1-2 and TRBJ2-5 was observed in persistent disease, whereas TRBV20-1 and TRBJ2-1 were favored in newly diagnosed disease. Only the TCR beta chain was sequenced and analyzed. Compared with newly diagnosed patients, patients with persistent Graves' disease had lower TCR Shannon entropy and fewer highly expanded clones, which suggests clonal expansion. The study examined only peripheral blood because the primary lesion, thyroid tissue, could not be accessed.

CDR1 and CDR2 are read off the germline V gene as MGHDK and SYGVNS. The CDR3 holds 12 amino acids from the cysteine to the phenylalanine. The CDR3 DNA has 36 bases and is translated from base 1. This chain joins TRBV25-1 to TRBJ1-1, and TRBD1 may be the D gene, going by 5 matching bases. The sequenced sample was peripheral blood mononuclear cells (PBMCs), obtained when the disease was refractory, from a patient treated with antithyroid drugs. This sequence was found in a female donor with Graves disease. The CDR3 has the sequence CVTTPGLTEAFF. The bases read TGTGTCACCACTCCGGGGCTAACTGAAGCTTTCTTT.